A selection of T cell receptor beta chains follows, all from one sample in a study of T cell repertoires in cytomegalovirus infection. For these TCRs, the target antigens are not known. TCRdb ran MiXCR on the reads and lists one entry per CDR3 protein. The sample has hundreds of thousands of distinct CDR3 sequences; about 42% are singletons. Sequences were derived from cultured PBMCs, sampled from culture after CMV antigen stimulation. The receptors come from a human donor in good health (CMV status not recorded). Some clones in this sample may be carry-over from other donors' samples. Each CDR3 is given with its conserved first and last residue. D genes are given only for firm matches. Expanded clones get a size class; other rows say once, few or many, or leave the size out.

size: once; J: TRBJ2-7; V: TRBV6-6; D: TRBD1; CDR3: CASSYLGGSPTIIYEQYF; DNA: TGTGCCAGCAGTTACTTAGGGGGCTCCCCAACGATAATCTACGAGCAGTACTTC
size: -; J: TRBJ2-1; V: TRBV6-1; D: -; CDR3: CASSPGPAWDEQFF; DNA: TGTGCCAGCAGTCCAGGCCCCGCGTGGGATGAGCAGTTCTTC
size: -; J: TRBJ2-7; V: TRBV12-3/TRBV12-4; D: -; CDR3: CASSQRGGSSYEQYF; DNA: TGTGCCAGCAGCCAGAGGGGGGGGAGCTCCTACGAGCAGTACTTC
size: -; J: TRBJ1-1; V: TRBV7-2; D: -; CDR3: CASSPLGDLKAFF; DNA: TGTGCCAGCAGCCCCCTAGGGGATCTTAAAGCTTTCTTT
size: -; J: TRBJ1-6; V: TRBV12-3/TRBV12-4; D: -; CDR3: CASSFVTGGSYNSPLHF; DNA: TGTGCCAGCAGTTTTGTAACCGGAGGCTCCTATAATTCACCCCTCCACTTT
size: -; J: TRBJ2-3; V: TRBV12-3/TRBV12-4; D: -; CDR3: CASSRLLIPRADTQYF; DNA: TGTGCCAGCAGTCGCCTACTGATCCCGCGAGCAGATACGCAGTATTTT
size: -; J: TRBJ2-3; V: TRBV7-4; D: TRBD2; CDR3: CASSPLLAGGIDTQYF; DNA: TGTGCCAGCAGCCCCCTCCTAGCGGGAGGTATAGATACGCAGTATTTT
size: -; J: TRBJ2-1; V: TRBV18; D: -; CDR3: CASSPEAFEEQFF; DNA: TGTGCCAGCTCACCAGAAGCCTTCGAAGAGCAGTTCTTC
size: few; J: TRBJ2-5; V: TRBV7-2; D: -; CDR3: CASSPGLRTETQYF; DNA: TGTGCCAGCAGCCCGGGCCTTAGGACGGAGACCCAGTACTTC
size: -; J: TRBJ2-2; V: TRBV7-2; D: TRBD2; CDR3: CASSQGLAGSGELFF; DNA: TGTGCCAGCAGCCAAGGACTAGCGGGATCCGGGGAGCTGTTTTTT
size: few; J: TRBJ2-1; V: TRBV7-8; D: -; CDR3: CASSSLGDETYNEQFF; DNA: TGTGCCAGCAGCTCCCTGGGGGACGAGACCTACAATGAGCAGTTCTTC
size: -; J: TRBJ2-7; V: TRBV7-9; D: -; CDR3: CASSLRGGYYEQYF; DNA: TGTGCCAGCAGCTTAAGAGGGGGGTACTACGAGCAGTACTTC
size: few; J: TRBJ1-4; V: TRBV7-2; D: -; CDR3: CASSPGGRVGEKLFF; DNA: TGTGCCAGCAGCCCTGGGGGCAGGGTCGGGGAAAAACTGTTTTTT
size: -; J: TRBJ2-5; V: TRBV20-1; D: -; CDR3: CSARGTGTPSRETQYF; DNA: TGCAGTGCTAGAGGCACCGGGACACCGAGTCGAGAGACCCAGTACTTC
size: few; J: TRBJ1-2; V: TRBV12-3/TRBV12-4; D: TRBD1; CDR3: CASSPMGQGYGYTF; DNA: TGTGCCAGCAGCCCCATGGGACAGGGGTATGGCTACACCTTC
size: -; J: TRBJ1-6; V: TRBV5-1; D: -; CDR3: CASSLDQSGTNSPLHF; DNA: TGCGCCAGCAGCTTGGACCAGTCAGGAACTAATTCACCCCTCCACTTT
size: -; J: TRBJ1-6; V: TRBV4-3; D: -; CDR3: CASSQEQGVGSPLHF; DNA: TGCGCCAGCAGCCAAGAACAGGGTGTCGGTTCACCCCTCCACTTT
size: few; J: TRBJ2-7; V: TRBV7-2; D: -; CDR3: CASSLRVGPYEQYF; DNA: TGTGCCAGCAGCTTACGGGTGGGGCCCTACGAGCAGTACTTC
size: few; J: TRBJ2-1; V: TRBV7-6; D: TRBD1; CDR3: CASSNRVGTGDEQFF; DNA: TGTGCCAGCAGCAATCGTGTGGGGACAGGGGATGAGCAGTTCTTC
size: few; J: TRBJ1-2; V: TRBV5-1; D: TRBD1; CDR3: CASSGGTGYGYTF; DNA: TGCGCCAGCAGCGGCGGGACAGGCTATGGCTACACCTTC
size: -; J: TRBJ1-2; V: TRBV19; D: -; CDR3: CASSPGLDYGYTF; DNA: TGTGCCAGTAGTCCGGGGCTGGACTATGGCTACACCTTC
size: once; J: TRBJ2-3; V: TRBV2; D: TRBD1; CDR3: CASSEGDRRADTQYF; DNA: TGTGCCAGCAGTGAGGGGGACAGGCGGGCAGATACGCAGTATTTT